This T cell receptor (beta chain) was sequenced for a study of T cells in women clearing cervical HPV infection (dated by TCRdb to between 2018 and 2020). About the study as a whole: The cases were 20 to 30 women with histologically confirmed HPV16-related CIN3 or worse, and 2 of those women had invasive cancers. An exploratory proof-of-principle case-control study, nested within the Guanacaste HPV Natural History Study in Costa Rica, was conducted to compare TCR repertoires across cervical HPV16 outcomes. Since only a few of the women had HLA typing available, the possibility that HLA type was acting as a confounder could not be ruled out. Five blinded duplicates per group were added as quality controls, so that some 60 samples were obtained: some 50 participants and approximately 10 replicates. For cases, a median interval of approximately 150 days, with an interquartile range of roughly 80 to 200 days, was observed between lesion detection and blood sampling. Controls were more than 20 women whose single incident HPV16 infection cleared within 12 months without precancer or cancer developing. Blood from cases was drawn at the visit where the lesion was first identified, while blood from controls was drawn once the infection was no longer detected. In the parent cohort, about 10,000 women aged 18 or older were enrolled in Guanacaste, Costa Rica, during about 1993 to 1994 and then followed for under 8 years. Cases had a median age of almost 35 years and controls had a median age of about 37, with no significant differences in baseline characteristics. Cases and controls were matched on year of sample collection and on age within five years. Overall study outcomes, separate from this receptor: Cases were distinguished from controls with an estimated AUC of about 0.8 by random forest classifiers combining richness and V gene abundances. Because of the cross-sectional design, the study could not determine whether the associations came before infection or resulted from infection, and neither effector/memory subsets nor HPV-specific T cells were isolated. Because the number of T cells in each sample was unknown, differences in richness could reflect differing T-cell content rather than repertoire biology. Across sequencing depths, CIN3+ cases showed significantly higher TCR repertoire richness than controls, but evenness did not differ between the groups. Cases had lower TRBV6-7 relative abundance than controls (about 0.1% versus 0.15%; Bonferroni P = 0.0008).

As to this clone: Its binding antigen is unknown. The read ends 3 residues shy of where the CDR3 ends; the end is completed using the germline J gene.

Every participant had a single incident cervical HPV16 infection, and women with prevalent HPV16 infections were excluded. Cervical HPV DNA was detected by MY09/MY11 PCR, and genotyping was performed by dot-blot hybridization. About 15 mL of heparinized blood were centrifuged, and the buffy coat was aliquoted, frozen at -30°C, then stored at -80°C. QIAGEN kits were used to extract genomic DNA from the buffy coat specimens. The junction shows trimming of 0 bases on V and 3 bases on J, plus 15 bases between the germline ends. From its cysteine to its phenylalanine, the CDR3 spans 16 amino acids. Sequencing covers 39 bases of the CDR3, shown here with the frame starting at base 1. As encoded in the germline V gene, CDR1 is KGHSY while CDR2 is FQNENV. TCR beta CDR3 regions were amplified by multiplex PCR from an average of around 1,200 ng genomic DNA per sample using the immunoSEQ assay. Primer bias was corrected in the assay by using a complete synthetic TCR repertoire to establish an amplification baseline. The amplicons were sequenced using the Illumina platform. The authors' pipeline ran thus. Sequences were error-corrected by clustering with frequency ratios and a modified nearest-neighbor algorithm and were then analyzed in the immunoSEQ Analyzer with IMGT gene definitions. At each rarefaction depth, TCR richness and evenness were averaged across 20 rarefaction repeats, and samples with fewer sequences than that depth were excluded. Wilcoxon rank sum tests with FDR correction were used to compare relative abundances of V, D and J genes between the groups. For the blinded duplicates, the intraclass correlation was nearly 96% for TCR richness and averaged 76.4% across roughly 65 gene segments. The table comes from immuneACCESS by way of TCRdb, which keeps in-frame sequences with V and J called. Part of the clones is missing from these tables; in studies checked, under half for an unresolved V gene and the rest for unknown reasons. V and J calls and clone size are given by that table; D and trimming were obtained from the DNA. The table for this sample lists about 30,000 clones. The ten largest clonotypes hold about 7.8% of the sample.

Here the chain combines TRBV16 and TRBJ2-7; TRBD1 is perhaps the D gene, given 5 matching bases. Material for sequencing was blood buffy coat. The source of this sequence is a woman aged 18 to 75 with a cervical HPV16 infection that either progressed to CIN3+ or cleared (not recorded which). The part of the CDR3 DNA that was read is TGTGCCAGCAGCCAATCGGATTGGGGCTCTGGCTACGAG. Its protein reads: CASSQSDWGSGYE. The full CDR3 protein reads CASSQSDWGSGYEQYF.